This T cell receptor beta chain was documented in a study of cytomegalovirus exposure and HLA in healthy donors. The study's findings and limits: The study dropped some indistinguishable V segments, TRBV6-2 and TRBV6-3 among them. Among CMV-associated TCR beta chains, most appeared HLA-restricted in a later analysis. A later analysis showed that HLA-associated TCR beta chains had undergone more clonal expansion than equally common others.

Concerning this clone: Antigen: not known.

Trimming took 4 bases from V and 6 from J; bases not matched to a gene: 4. This CDR3 spans 13 amino acids. Germline CDR1 and CDR2: SGDLS and YYNGEE. Sampled while nominally healthy, donors likely had unrecorded immune exposures. 60 Vbeta and 13 Jbeta primers were used in PCR. Libraries were prepared by immunoSEQ multiplex PCR; TCRdb keeps only in-frame clonotypes and omits some of them. Here the sample spans about 200,000 clones, around 87% being singletons. The origin of this receptor is a boy aged 2 to 9 in good health and CMV-seronegative. V is TRBV9 and J is TRBJ2-1; 7 bases are a match to TRBD2. The source material was PBMCs. The CDR3 DNA reads TGTGCCAGCAGCCGGGACTACACCAATGAGCAGTTCTTC. It codes for CASSRDYTNEQFF.